Below are 27 T cell receptor beta chains sequenced from a single sample in a study of T-cell memory formation after mild COVID-19. Via MiXCR, TCRdb re-called the 5' RACE reads, giving one row per CDR3 protein. The repertoire holds hundreds of thousands of distinct CDR3 sequences, with 15% to 20% as singletons. The sample taken for sequencing was PBMCs or a T cell subset sorted from them (not recorded which). The origin of the receptors is an adult woman who had mild COVID-19 (a few samples of this study predate the infection). Cell type and time point are not known.

Only a few counts were recorded for this clonotype. The rearrangement uses TRBV24-1 and TRBJ2-1; D not resolved. The length of the CDR3 is 11 residues. The V and J ends lost 3 bases and 8 bases respectively, with 4 bases between them. Looked up from germline, CDR1 is KGHDR and CDR2 is SFDVKD. The CDR3 sequence: CATSDGDEQFF. The CDR3 coding sequence is TGTGCCACCAGTGATGGGGATGAGCAGTTCTTC.

V gene TRBV20-1 combines with J gene TRBJ2-5; 13 bases are shared with TRBD2. Germline V gives CDR1 DFQATT, CDR2 SNEGSKA (reference sequence). V was pared by 1 base and J by 7 bases, with 6 bases of the junction left unmatched. This CDR3 spans 15 amino acids. The CDR3 region has the DNA TGCAGTGCTAGAGGAACTAGCGGGAGGGATCGGACCCAGTACTTC. This sequence encodes CSARGTSGRDRTQYF.

The V gene is TRBV10-3, the J gene TRBJ2-3; no clear D. V was shortened by 2 bases and J by 2 bases, with 11 bases between the two germline ends. Germline values: CDR1 ENHRY, CDR2 SYGVKD. The CDR3 consists of 15 residues. The CDR3 nucleotides are TGTGCCATCAGTGAGGGTACTGCTTCCACAGATACGCAGTATTTT. Protein: CAISEGTASTDTQYF.

In this sample, this clonotype turned up many times. The rearrangement joins TRBV27 to TRBJ1-1, with unresolved D. The germline V gene encodes CDR1 MNHEY and CDR2 SMNVEV (reference sequence). V was trimmed by 9 bases and J by 5 bases, leaving 16 bases between them. The CDR3 extends over 13 amino acids. CDR3 residues: CASRGPWLTEAFF. The DNA for the CDR3 is TGTGCCAGTAGAGGACCGTGGTTGACTGAAGCTTTCTTT.

J is TRBJ1-4 and V is TRBV4-2; D remains ambiguous. CDR1 is LGHNA and CDR2 is YNFKEQ in the germline V gene. CDR3 length: 15 amino acids. V lost 1 base to trimming and J lost 4 bases, with 10 bases between them. CDR3 coding DNA: TGTGCCAGCAGCCAAGTTAAAGGGCTTAATGAAAAACTGTTTTTT. Its protein is CASSQVKGLNEKLFF.

The chain combines TRBV18 with TRBJ2-5; a weak D match, TRBD1 (6 bases). The CDR3 sequence is 16 residues long. Germline values: CDR1 KGHSH, CDR2 LQKENI. V lost 0 bases and J 4 bases, leaving 15 bases between the germline ends. DNA of the CDR3: TGTGCCAGCTCACCACCGTGGACAGCTTTAGGAGAGACCCAGTACTTC. It specifies CASSPPWTALGETQYF.

This clonotype has only a few counts. The rearrangement links TRBV9 to TRBJ2-7; TRBD1 agrees at 8 bases. V gave up 0 bases and J gave up 0 bases; unmatched junction bases: 2. Germline CDR1 and CDR2: SGDLS and YYNGEE. The CDR3 has 15 residues. CDR3 amino acids: CASSVDRGSSYEQYF. In DNA, the CDR3 is TGTGCCAGCAGCGTAGACAGGGGGAGCTCCTACGAGCAGTACTTC.

This clonotype was seen only a few times. The V call is TRBV4-1, the J call TRBJ2-7, with D possibly TRBD2 on 6 matching bases. This CDR3 has 16 amino acids. Germline loops: CDR1 MGHRA, CDR2 YSYEKL. Trimming left V 1 base short and J 1 base short, with 14 bases between. The CDR3 nucleotides read TGCGCCAGCAGCCAAGGCTGGGGGGAGTTTTCCTACGAGCAGTACTTC. It specifies CASSQGWGEFSYEQYF.

This clonotype was counted at least ten times. This chain links TRBV15 with TRBJ2-4, with D possibly being TRBD1 or TRBD2 (5 bases each). Trimming cost V 8 bases and J 4 bases, with 12 bases left between them. The length of the CDR3 is 13 residues. Germline V gives CDR1 LNHNV, CDR2 YYDKDF (reference sequence). The CDR3 region is CATAPGPKNIQYF. The CDR3 DNA reads TGTGCCACCGCCCCGGGACCTAAAAACATTCAGTACTTC.

This clonotype has more than one count but fewer than ten. The rearrangement links TRBV11-2 to TRBJ2-3, with D possibly being TRBD2 (5 bases). V lost 5 bases to trimming and J lost 9 bases, with 15 bases between them. The germline V gene encodes CDR1 SGHAT and CDR2 FQNNGV. The CDR3 totals 13 residues. CDR3: CASSPGEAGTQYF. CDR3 nucleotide sequence: TGTGCCAGCAGCCCCGGGGAAGCCGGGACGCAGTATTTT.

The chain carries TRBV5-6 and TRBJ2-3; 11 bases agree with TRBD2. This CDR3 has 16 amino acids. The germline V gene encodes CDR1 SGHDT and CDR2 YYEEEE. V dropped 1 base and J dropped 6; count of bases not matched to a gene: 7. CDR3 DNA sequence: TGTGCCAGCAGCTTGCTAACTAGCGGGAGCGGGGATACGCAGTATTTT. This translates into CASSLLTSGSGDTQYF.

This clonotype was recorded at least ten times. V gene TRBV7-9 combines with J gene TRBJ2-5; D possibly corresponds to TRBD1 (6 bases). The CDR3 extends over 15 amino acids. The V gene lost 5 bases and the J gene lost 1 base, with 14 bases spanning the gap. CDR1 and CDR2 (germline): SEHNR, FQNEAQ (reference sequence). CDR3 protein: CASSPLGQIQETQYF. CDR3 DNA: TGTGCCAGCAGCCCCCTTGGACAGATCCAAGAGACCCAGTACTTC.

The V call is TRBV7-3, the J call TRBJ2-6; D possibly corresponds to TRBD1 (6 bases). Trimming stripped 4 bases from V and 0 bases from J, with 16 bases between. The CDR3 runs to 18 residues. The germline CDR1 and CDR2 sequences are SGHTA and FQGTGA. The CDR3: CASSSRWDTISGANVLTF. The CDR3 DNA is TGTGCCAGCAGCTCCAGGTGGGACACCATCTCTGGGGCCAACGTCCTGACTTTC.

The chain uses TRBV10-3 and TRBJ1-2; 8 bases match TRBD1. J was trimmed by 5 bases and V by 3 bases; bases with no gene match: 5. This CDR3 has 14 residues. CDR1 ENHRY and CDR2 SYGVKD come from the germline V gene. In DNA form, the CDR3 reads TGTGCCATCAGTGAACCGGGACAGGCGTATGGCTACACCTTC. Translating gives CAISEPGQAYGYTF.

The V gene is TRBV20-1, the J gene TRBJ2-3, with 7 bases identical to TRBD2. This CDR3 region has 14 residues. Germline V lookup: CDR1 DFQATT, CDR2 SNEGSKA (reference sequence). Germline trimming cut 5 bases from V and 5 bases from J; bases unmatched to any gene: 10. DNA for the CDR3: TGCAGTGCTTGGGCACGGGGGGACGAAGATACGCAGTATTTT. This sequence encodes CSAWARGDEDTQYF.

In this sample, this clonotype turned up a few times. Here the CDR3 reads CAISGASGGATEQFF. CDR3 nucleotides: TGTGCCATCAGTGGGGCTAGCGGGGGGGCCACTGAGCAGTTCTTC. This chain links TRBV10-3 with TRBJ2-1; 12 bases line up with TRBD2. CDR3 length: 15 residues. Germline V gene sequence: CDR1 ENHRY, CDR2 SYGVKD. With 4 bases clipped from V and 9 bases from J, the junction kept 7 bases outside the gene matches.

This chain joins TRBV24-1 and TRBJ2-1; D is undetermined. This CDR3 has 14 amino acids. Germline CDR1 reads KGHDR; CDR2 reads SFDVKD. V was clipped by 3 bases and J by 6 bases, with 11 bases between them. The CDR3 here is CATSDRSSSNEQFF. CDR3 in DNA: TGTGCCACCAGTGATCGTAGCAGTTCCAATGAGCAGTTCTTC.

This clonotype has a handful of counts. The chain links TRBV24-1 to TRBJ1-1; D call uncertain. Germline V gene data show CDR1 as KGHDR and CDR2 as SFDVKD. The CDR3 spans 15 residues. The ends were cut back, 5 bases at V and 3 bases at J, with 15 bases in the middle. The DNA for the CDR3 is TGTGCCACCAGTGTCTCGGGTGGCGGCGACACTGAAGCTTTCTTT. It translates to CATSVSGGGDTEAFF.

The DNA of the CDR3 is TGCGCCAGCAGCCTGCTTTGGGCTCAACTCCCCTCAAGCTCCTACGAGCAGTACTTC. Amino acid sequence: CASSLLWAQLPSSSYEQYF. The genes are TRBV4-1 and TRBJ2-7; D is undetermined. The V gene lost 4 bases and the J gene lost 0 bases, with 25 bases spanning the gap. This CDR3 is 19 amino acids long. Looked up from germline, CDR1 is MGHRA and CDR2 is YSYEKL.

The rearrangement links TRBV7-2 to TRBJ2-7, with D perhaps TRBD1 (6 bases). This CDR3 region has 15 residues. Germline values: CDR1 SGHTA, CDR2 FQGNSA. V shed 0 bases and J shed 3 bases, with 12 bases lying between them. The CDR3 DNA is TGTGCCAGCAGCTTAGCCGTTACAGGGTACTACGAGCAGTACTTC. It specifies CASSLAVTGYYEQYF.

The chain couples TRBV4-1 to TRBJ2-5; no definite D call. Germline CDR1 and CDR2: MGHRA and YSYEKL. CDR3 size: 14 residues. The V end was cut by 0 bases, the J end by 3 bases, with 8 bases between. The CDR3 region is CASSQDLNKETQYF. The CDR3 DNA reads as TGCGCCAGCAGCCAAGATCTCAATAAAGAGACCCAGTACTTC.

This clonotype showed up just a few times. The J gene is TRBJ2-4, the V gene TRBV5-6; the D gene could be TRBD1 or TRBD2 (7 bases each). Germline V gene data show CDR1 as SGHDT and CDR2 as YYEEEE. This CDR3 is built from 15 residues. The V gene lost 0 bases and the J gene lost 6 bases, with 13 bases spanning the gap. The CDR3 region is CASSLESGGVNIQYF. The CDR3, as DNA: TGTGCCAGCAGCTTGGAGTCAGGGGGGGTAAACATTCAGTACTTC.

In this sample, this clonotype turned up many times. The genes are TRBV4-2 and TRBJ2-2; possible D gene TRBD1, 6 bases. Germline CDR1 and CDR2: LGHNA and YNFKEQ. The CDR3 runs 16 residues. V lost 0 bases to trimming and J lost 2 bases, with 10 bases between them. DNA for the CDR3: TGTGCCAGCAGCCAAGATTTGGGGACAAACACCGGGGAGCTGTTTTTT. Its translation is CASSQDLGTNTGELFF.

The J gene is TRBJ1-2, the V gene TRBV7-8; 9 nucleotides align to TRBD1. CDR1 is SGHVS, CDR2 FQNEAQ, per germline. Germline trimming cut 2 bases from V and 8 bases from J; bases unmatched to any gene: 6. The CDR3 is made up of 14 amino acids. The CDR3 here is CASSLPQTGGGYTF. The CDR3, as DNA: TGTGCCAGCAGCTTACCCCAGACAGGGGGAGGCTACACCTTC.

Only a few counts were recorded for this clonotype. The chain recombines TRBV6-5 with TRBJ1-1; D is undetermined. The CDR3 length is 13 residues. Germline CDR1 and CDR2: MNHEY and SVGAGI. V lost 7 bases, J lost 7 bases, and 16 bases lay in between. The CDR3 spells CASKPRSVGEAFF. CDR3 nucleotide sequence: TGTGCCAGCAAACCGCGTTCAGTCGGTGAAGCTTTCTTT.

The rearrangement uses TRBV29-1 and TRBJ2-7, with D maybe TRBD2 (6 bases). Germline-derived CDR1 and CDR2 are SQVTM and ANQGSEA. The CDR3 runs 12 residues. Trimming removed 4 bases from V and 2 bases from J, with 9 bases in between. The CDR3 here is CSVAEGTYEQYF. Written as DNA, the CDR3 is TGCAGCGTTGCGGAGGGAACCTACGAGCAGTACTTC.

This clonotype occurred a few times. This chain joins TRBV12-3 or TRBV12-4 and TRBJ2-3; 11 positions agree with TRBD2. The CDR3 is 14 residues long. Trimming at V came to 11 bases and at J to 3 bases, leaving 7 bases not matched to a gene. CDR3 sequence (DNA): TGTGCCGGAACTAGCGGGGGCCTTACAGATACGCAGTATTTT. This translates into CAGTSGGLTDTQYF.